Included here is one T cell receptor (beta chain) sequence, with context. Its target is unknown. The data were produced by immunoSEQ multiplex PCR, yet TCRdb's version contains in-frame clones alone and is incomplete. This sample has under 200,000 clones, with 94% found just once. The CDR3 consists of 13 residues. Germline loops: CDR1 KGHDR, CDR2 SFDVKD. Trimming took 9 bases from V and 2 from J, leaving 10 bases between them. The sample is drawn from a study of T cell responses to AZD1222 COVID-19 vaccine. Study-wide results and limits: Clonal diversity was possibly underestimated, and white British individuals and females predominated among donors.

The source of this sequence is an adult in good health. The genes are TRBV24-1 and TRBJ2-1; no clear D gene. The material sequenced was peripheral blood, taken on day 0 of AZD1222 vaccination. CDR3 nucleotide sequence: TGTGCCACCCAAGAAGACACCTACAATGAGCAGTTCTTC. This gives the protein CATQEDTYNEQFF.